This T cell receptor beta chain derives from a study of blood T cell repertoires in COVID-19. Study details: The origin of the acute and convalescent COVID-19 samples was the United States, Italy and Spain. Nucleic acid was either cDNA or gDNA, and it came from T cells, B-cell-depleted T cells, or PBMCs.

Germline V lookup: CDR1 SEHNR, CDR2 FQNEAQ (reference sequence). The CDR3 length is 17 residues. V was trimmed by 1 base and J by 4 bases, leaving 19 bases between them. In the authors' methods: Cell counts per sample came from amplifying reference gene primers. Method: immunoSEQ multiplex PCR; TCRdb's copy keeps in-frame clones and lacks some. V and J calls and clone size follow that table, whereas D and trimming were derived from the DNA. This sample has 250,000 to 350,000 clones, with about 91% found just once. Specimen: peripheral blood. This chain connects TRBV7-9 to TRBJ1-2; D is uncertain. The clonotype originates from a woman aged 55-70 years with acute or convalescent COVID-19. The CDR3 protein is CASSLESQGRGIYGYTF. The CDR3 region has the DNA TGTGCCAGCAGCTTAGAGAGCCAAGGGAGAGGGATCTATGGCTACACCTTC.